What follows are 30 T cell receptor beta chains derived from one specimen sequenced in a study of breast tumors, draining lymph nodes, adjacent tissues. TCRdb called the multiplex PCR reads again in MiXCR, with one record for every CDR3 protein. Found here are roughly 14,000 distinct CDR3 sequences, around 59% of them singletons; the top ten hold less than 35%. The sample consisted of tumor-adjacent breast tissue. Receptor source: a female donor with breast cancer. Some clones in this sample may be carry-over from other donors' samples.

At least ten counts were recorded for this clonotype. A much larger clone differs from this one at a single base, so this may be a read error. The CDR3 bases are TGTGCCAGTAGCCTATCCAGGGTGAACAATGAGCAGTTCTTC. This encodes CASSLSRVNNEQFF. This chain uses TRBV25-1 with TRBJ2-1; D possibly corresponds to TRBD1 (5 bases). V was clipped by 9 bases and J by 5 bases, with 17 bases between them. This CDR3 has 14 residues. Germline CDR1 reads MGHDK; CDR2 reads SYGVNS. The whole variable domain, remainder taken from reference TRBV25-1 and TRBJ2-1, is EADIYQTPRYLVIGTGKKITLECSQTMGHDKMYWYQQDPGMELHLIHYSYGVNSTEKGDLSSESTVSRIRTEHFPLTLESARPSHTSQYLCASSLSRVNNEQFFGPGTRLTVL.

This clonotype came up many times. J is TRBJ1-1 and V is TRBV12-3 or TRBV12-4, with TRBD1 identical over 9 bases. This CDR3 has 13 residues. Trimming cost V 7 bases and J 8 bases; bases outside gene matches: 8. CDR3 nucleotide sequence: TGTGCCAGCAAAGTAGAACAGGGGGCAGAAGCTTTCTTT. Encoded protein: CASKVEQGAEAFF.

This clonotype is deemed medium-sized. The genes are TRBV5-1 and TRBJ2-7; TRBD2 might be the D (6 bases). Germline CDR1 is SGHRS and CDR2 is YFSETQ. CDR3 length equals 13 residues. The V end lost 4 bases, the J end lost 3 bases, and 11 bases lay between the germline ends. In DNA form, the CDR3 reads TGCGCCAGCAGCAGTCGGGGGAACTACGAGCAGTACTTC. This encodes CASSSRGNYEQYF.

This sequence joins TRBV4-3 and TRBJ2-3; 16 bases align to TRBD2. The CDR3 totals 19 residues. V trimming: 0 bases; J trimming: 5 bases; junction bases outside the gene matches: 8. Germline CDR1 LGHNA, CDR2 YSLEER. Here the CDR3 DNA reads TGCGCCAGCAGCCAAGATCGGGGACTAGCGGGAGGGCTGGGAGATACGCAGTATTTT. It encodes CASSQDRGLAGGLGDTQYF.

V gene TRBV9 combines with J gene TRBJ2-1; 7 nucleotides agree with TRBD2. Germline loops: CDR1 SGDLS, CDR2 YYNGEE. Trimming cost V 3 bases and J 8 bases; bases outside gene matches: 11. This CDR3 is built from 15 residues. CDR3 coding DNA: TGTGCCAGCAGCGGCCGGGACTATCTCTTCGATGAGCAGTTCTTC. It is translated as CASSGRDYLFDEQFF.

J is TRBJ2-5 and V is TRBV4-2, with D tentatively TRBD2 (5 bases). V was trimmed by 3 bases and J by 4 bases, leaving 12 bases between them. This CDR3 contains 14 residues. Per the germline V gene, CDR1 is LGHNA and CDR2 is YNFKEQ. The CDR3 here is CASSHWVSGETQYF. The CDR3 DNA reads as TGTGCCAGCAGCCACTGGGTGAGCGGAGAGACCCAGTACTTC.

The chain has TRBV10-3 and TRBJ1-6, with D possibly being TRBD1 (5 bases). The germline V gene encodes CDR1 ENHRY and CDR2 SYGVKD. V was trimmed by 4 bases and J by 9 bases, leaving 13 bases between them. This CDR3 comprises 14 residues. CDR3 in DNA: TGTGCCATCAGTGGAGGGGATTTTAGTTCACCCCTCCACTTT. Encoded protein: CAISGGDFSSPLHF.

The gene calls are TRBV29-1 and TRBJ1-2; 7 positions agree with TRBD1. The junction had 13 bases not matched to a gene; V was cut back by 5 bases and J by 7 bases. CDR1 and CDR2 from the germline V gene are SQVTM and ANQGSEA. The CDR3 runs to 14 residues. CDR3 protein: CSVYGTAGSGGYTF. CDR3 bases: TGCAGCGTTTACGGGACAGCGGGGAGTGGTGGCTACACCTTC.

The chain has TRBV7-9 and TRBJ2-1; 8 bases are a match to TRBD2. The CDR3 length is 16 residues. V lost 2 bases to trimming and J lost 7 bases; unmatched junction nucleotides: 10. Germline V gives CDR1 SEHNR, CDR2 FQNEAQ (reference sequence). The CDR3 nucleotides are TGTGCCAGCAGCTTAACCTCAAGCGGGAGTAGGAATGAGCAGTTCTTC. Translated, it gives CASSLTSSGSRNEQFF.

This clonotype is labeled as medium-sized. This rearrangement joins TRBV20-1 to TRBJ2-3, with 7 bases fitting TRBD1. V was pared by 4 bases and J by 6 bases, with 10 bases of the junction left unmatched. This CDR3 region has 14 residues. CDR1 is DFQATT and CDR2 is SNEGSKA in the germline V gene (reference sequence). The CDR3: CSATSRTGADTQYF. In DNA, the CDR3 is TGCAGTGCTACATCCAGAACAGGGGCCGATACGCAGTATTTT.

V usage is TRBV6-2 or TRBV6-3 and J usage is TRBJ2-6; TRBD1 might be the D (6 bases). From germline, CDR1 is MNHEY and CDR2 SVGEGT. Trimming took off 7 bases at V and 4 bases at J, with 14 bases between the two ends. The CDR3 consists of 15 residues. The CDR3: CASIPQGAGANVLTF. The CDR3 region has the DNA TGTGCCAGCATCCCACAGGGAGCCGGGGCCAACGTCCTGACTTTC.

V gene TRBV20-1 combines with J gene TRBJ2-5, with TRBD2 matching 12 bases. CDR3 length: 16 residues. Germline V gene lookup returns CDR1 DFQATT and CDR2 SNEGSKA (reference sequence). J was trimmed by 2 bases and V by 1 base; bases with no gene match: 5. The CDR3 is CSARVLAGGGQETQYF. CDR3 DNA sequence: TGCAGTGCTAGAGTTCTAGCGGGAGGGGGACAAGAGACCCAGTACTTC.

In its sample, this clonotype was seen many times. V and J are TRBV20-1 and TRBJ2-1; D is ambiguous. This CDR3 is 15 amino acids long. CDR1 and CDR2 from the germline V gene are DFQATT and SNEGSKA (reference sequence). Deletions cut 1 base from V and 1 base from J, with 11 bases between. The CDR3 coding sequence is TGCAGTGCTAGAGCGGTGGGTAGTTCCTACAATGAGCAGTTCTTC. Translation: CSARAVGSSYNEQFF.

This chain uses TRBV20-1 with TRBJ2-3, with TRBD2 matching 16 bases. The V gene end was trimmed by 6 bases and the J gene end by 8 bases; junction bases not matched to a gene: 11. The CDR3 runs to 16 residues. Germline loops: CDR1 DFQATT, CDR2 SNEGSKA (reference sequence). In DNA form, the CDR3 reads TGCAGTGCCCCGGGACTAGCGGGAGGGTTTGAGGTTACGCAGTATTTT. Protein sequence: CSAPGLAGGFEVTQYF.

V gene TRBV2 combines with J gene TRBJ2-7, with 9 bases lining up with TRBD1. The CDR3 has 15 residues. V lost 5 bases, J lost 3 bases, and 8 bases stayed unmatched. Looked up from germline, CDR1 is SNHLY and CDR2 is FYNNEI. As DNA, the CDR3 is TGTGCCAGCAGTCAGACAGGGGGGCCGAGCTACGAGCAGTACTTC. This gives the protein CASSQTGGPSYEQYF.

The J gene is TRBJ2-7, the V gene TRBV7-2; 9 bases agree with TRBD2. Germline V gives CDR1 SGHTA, CDR2 FQGNSA. CDR3 length: 16 residues. After removal of 0 bases from V and 2 bases from J, the junction contained 5 bases not matched to a gene. CDR3 coding DNA: TGTGCCAGCAGCTTAGCGTTTGGCGGGGGGGCCTACGAGCAGTACTTC. Its protein product is CASSLAFGGGAYEQYF.

The table lists this clonotype with many counts. Possible read error: a much larger clone is one base away. The genes are TRBV6-5 and TRBJ2-7; the D is unclear. This CDR3 comprises 12 residues. CDR1 MNHEY and CDR2 SVGAGI come from the germline V gene. V gave up 8 bases and J gave up 0 bases, with 8 bases separating them. The CDR3 spells CASVPDSYEQYF. DNA of the CDR3: TGTGCCAGCGTGCCGGACTCCTACGAGCAGTACTTC.

V gene TRBV29-1 combines with J gene TRBJ1-2, with no clear D. Germline assignment: CDR1 SQVTM and CDR2 ANQGSEA. Trimming stripped 4 bases from V and 5 bases from J, with 11 bases between. The CDR3 has 12 residues. The CDR3 is CSVGTPTYGYTF. The CDR3 DNA reads as TGCAGCGTTGGGACCCCGACGTATGGCTACACCTTC. The complete variable domain, with remaining parts taken from reference TRBV29-1 and TRBJ1-2, reads SAVISQKPSRDICQRGTSLTIQCQVDSQVTMMFWYRQQPGQSLTLIATANQGSEATYESGFVIDKFPISRPNLTFSTLTVSNMSPEDSSIYLCSVGTPTYGYTFGSGTRLTVV.

J is TRBJ2-1 and V is TRBV19; no clear D. Trimming shortened V by 3 bases and J by 8 bases, and 11 bases separated the two germline ends. Per the germline V gene, CDR1 is LNHDA and CDR2 is SQIVND (reference sequence). The CDR3 loop spans 13 amino acids. CDR3 residues: CASSMVPSDEQFF. DNA for the CDR3: TGTGCCAGTAGTATGGTACCGTCGGATGAGCAGTTCTTC.

The V call is TRBV7-3, the J call TRBJ2-1, with 7 bases lining up with TRBD2. This CDR3 contains 16 residues. Trimming took 5 bases from V and 1 from J; bases not matched to a gene: 8. Per germline, CDR1 SGHTA and CDR2 FQGTGA. This chain's CDR3 is CASSRGGTMSYNEQFF. The CDR3 coding sequence is TGTGCCAGCAGCAGGGGAGGGACCATGTCCTACAATGAGCAGTTCTTC.

This clonotype came up many times. The rearrangement uses TRBV20-1 and TRBJ1-4; tentatively, D is TRBD1 (5 bases). V was trimmed by 2 bases and J by 8 bases, leaving 9 bases between them. Germline CDR1 and CDR2: DFQATT and SNEGSKA (reference sequence). The CDR3 has 12 residues. CDR3 protein: CSARNRNEKLFF. CDR3 bases: TGCAGTGCTAGAAACAGGAACGAAAAACTGTTTTTT.

This clonotype was counted ten times or more. This sequence joins TRBV4-2 and TRBJ1-6, with D unclear. The V and J ends lost 0 bases and 0 bases respectively, with 12 bases between them. The CDR3 is made up of 18 amino acids. CDR1 LGHNA and CDR2 YNFKEQ come from the germline V gene. CDR3 sequence: CASSQDSGRSSYNSPLHF. The DNA for the CDR3 is TGTGCCAGCAGCCAAGATTCTGGCCGGAGCTCCTATAATTCACCCCTCCACTTT.

This clonotype was picked up many times. The chain couples TRBV3-1 to TRBJ2-5; 7 bases are shared with TRBD2. Trimming at V came to 1 base and at J to 5 bases, leaving 4 bases not matched to a gene. CDR3 length: 14 amino acids. Germline V lookup: CDR1 LGHDT, CDR2 YNNKEL (reference sequence). The CDR3 protein is CASSQGGSFETQYF. CDR3 nucleotide sequence: TGTGCCAGCAGCCAAGGCGGGAGCTTCGAGACCCAGTACTTC.

The chain employs TRBV4-2 and TRBJ1-2, with D tentatively TRBD1 (5 bases). The CDR3 length is 13 residues. V lost 1 base and J lost 5, with 8 bases in between. CDR1 is LGHNA and CDR2 is YNFKEQ in the germline V gene. CDR3 sequence (DNA): TGTGCCAGCAGCCAAGGGGCAGGGTATGGCTACACCTTC. Protein product: CASSQGAGYGYTF.

This clonotype is medium-sized in the sample. This chain joins TRBV4-2 and TRBJ2-7, with 10 bases aligning to TRBD2. Germline trimming cut 0 bases from V and 1 base from J; bases unmatched to any gene: 3. Germline lookup yields CDR1 LGHNA and CDR2 YNFKEQ. The CDR3 totals 16 residues. The CDR3 is CASSQEAGGPSYEQYF. CDR3 nucleotides: TGTGCCAGCAGCCAAGAAGCGGGAGGGCCTTCCTACGAGCAGTACTTC.

This clonotype occurred many times. The chain recombines TRBV6-6 with TRBJ1-5, with D unclear. Between the trimmed V and J ends, which lost 5 bases and 4 bases, there was a span of 15 bases. This CDR3 contains 15 residues. Germline V gives CDR1 MNHNY, CDR2 SVGAGI (reference sequence). The CDR3: CASSQVPGRNQPQHF. The CDR3 coding sequence is TGTGCCAGCAGTCAGGTCCCGGGGAGAAATCAGCCCCAGCATTTT.

This clonotype was recorded many times. The genes are TRBV5-1 and TRBJ2-6; 11 bases match TRBD2. The CDR3 is made up of 17 amino acids. Germline V gives CDR1 SGHRS, CDR2 YFSETQ. V lost 6 bases, J lost 3 bases, and 8 bases stayed unmatched. CDR3 DNA: TGCGCCAGCACCCCTAGCGGGAGGCAGGATGGGGCCAACGTCCTGACTTTC. Translated, it gives CASTPSGRQDGANVLTF. The complete variable domain, with remaining parts taken from reference TRBV5-1 and TRBJ2-6, reads KAGVTQTPRYLIKTRGQQVTLSCSPISGHRSVSWYQQTPGQGLQFLFEYFSETQRNKGNFPGRFSGRQFSNSRSEMNVSTLELGDSALYLCASTPSGRQDGANVLTFGAGSRLTVL.

Regarding this clonotype: At one end, the junction sequence differs from germline, possibly due to a read error. The chain recombines TRBV20-1 with TRBJ2-7, with D possibly TRBD1 on 5 matching bases. CDR3 length: 8 residues. Looked up from germline, CDR1 is DFQATT and CDR2 is SNEGSKA (reference sequence). The CDR3 region has the DNA TGCAGTGCGGCCCCACAGGAATTT. It yields the protein CSAAPQEF.

This chain links TRBV9 with TRBJ2-3, with 13 bases fitting TRBD2. V was pared by 1 base and J by 4 bases, with 3 bases of the junction left unmatched. CDR3 length: 16 residues. Germline V gene data show CDR1 as SGDLS and CDR2 as YYNGEE. This chain's CDR3 is CASSVTSGRASDTQYF. The CDR3 DNA sequence: TGTGCCAGCAGCGTAACTAGCGGGAGGGCCTCAGATACGCAGTATTTT.

This clonotype has only a few counts. The chain uses TRBV20-1 and TRBJ1-5; perhaps TRBD1 as D (5 bases). Germline V lookup: CDR1 DFQATT, CDR2 SNEGSKA (reference sequence). This CDR3 is built from 13 residues. Trimming stripped 3 bases from V and 6 bases from J, with 12 bases between. CDR3 nucleotide sequence: TGCAGTGCTAGTCGTCTGCAGGGTCAGCCCCAGCATTTT. Its translation: CSASRLQGQPQHF.